Presented here are 7 T cell receptor beta chains from one specimen sequenced in a study of shared clonotypes between healthy human individuals. Only in-frame clones appear in the TCRdb table, and some are missing; sequencing was by immunoSEQ multiplex PCR. This table has about 490,000 clones, 75% to 85% appearing once. Sequencing was done on a sample of PBMCs. The receptor set was obtained from a woman between 40 and 55 years old in good health. Some clones in this sample may be carry-over from other donors' samples.

The chain couples TRBV7-2 to TRBJ1-1; D remains unclear. Trimming removed 5 bases from V and 6 bases from J, with 7 bases in between. The germline V gene has CDR1 SGHTA and CDR2 FQGNSA. The CDR3 runs 11 residues. The CDR3 DNA follows: TGTGCCAGCAGCCCCAACTCTGAAGCTTTCTTT. Protein sequence: CASSPNSEAFF.

The chain recombines TRBV7-2 with TRBJ1-1, with 7 bases lining up with TRBD1. Germline V gene data show CDR1 as SGHTA and CDR2 as FQGNSA. Trimming cost V 1 base and J 6 bases; bases outside gene matches: 5. The CDR3 has 14 residues. This chain's CDR3 is CASSLVQGSAEAFF. DNA of the CDR3: TGTGCCAGCAGCTTAGTACAGGGGTCGGCTGAAGCTTTCTTT.

The rearrangement uses TRBV6-1 and TRBJ1-1, with D maybe TRBD1 (5 bases). The CDR3 spans 13 residues. Germline V lookup: CDR1 MNHNS, CDR2 SASEGT. V lost 6 bases and J lost 0, with 8 bases in between. The CDR3: CASSRGLNTEAFF. The CDR3 DNA is TGTGCCAGCAGCCGGGGGTTGAACACTGAAGCTTTCTTT.

The chain carries TRBV5-1 and TRBJ2-2, with TRBD1 matching 10 bases. The CDR3 covers 13 residues. V lost 6 bases, J lost 6 bases, and 2 bases stayed unmatched. Germline values: CDR1 SGHRS, CDR2 YFSETQ. The CDR3, as DNA: TGCGCCAGCAAGGGACAGGGGCCCGGGGAGCTGTTTTTT. This gives the protein CASKGQGPGELFF.

The chain joins TRBV5-1 to TRBJ1-5; 8 bases are shared with TRBD1. The length of the CDR3 is 16 residues. Germline V lookup: CDR1 SGHRS, CDR2 YFSETQ. V trimming: 4 bases; J trimming: 0 bases; junction bases outside the gene matches: 6. CDR3 residues: CASSLGTGGSNQPQHF. The CDR3 nucleotides are TGCGCCAGCAGCCTCGGGACAGGTGGTAGCAATCAGCCCCAGCATTTT.

The rearrangement links TRBV10-3 to TRBJ2-3; D is unresolved. Per the germline V gene, CDR1 is ENHRY and CDR2 is SYGVKD. The V gene lost 6 bases and the J gene lost 0 bases, with 13 bases spanning the gap. The CDR3 runs to 15 residues. CDR3 nucleotides: TGTGCCATCAGCGGAGACGCTTCTAGCACAGATACGCAGTATTTT. It specifies CAISGDASSTDTQYF.

For the CDR3, the DNA is TGTGCCAGCTCCACGGGACTAGCGGGGACCACAGATACGCAGTATTTT. It translates to CASSTGLAGTTDTQYF. The V and J genes are TRBV18 and TRBJ2-3, with TRBD2 identical over 13 bases. Per the germline V gene, CDR1 is KGHSH and CDR2 is LQKENI. Unmatched junction bases numbered 5, after V lost 6 bases and J lost 2 bases. The CDR3 contains 16 residues.